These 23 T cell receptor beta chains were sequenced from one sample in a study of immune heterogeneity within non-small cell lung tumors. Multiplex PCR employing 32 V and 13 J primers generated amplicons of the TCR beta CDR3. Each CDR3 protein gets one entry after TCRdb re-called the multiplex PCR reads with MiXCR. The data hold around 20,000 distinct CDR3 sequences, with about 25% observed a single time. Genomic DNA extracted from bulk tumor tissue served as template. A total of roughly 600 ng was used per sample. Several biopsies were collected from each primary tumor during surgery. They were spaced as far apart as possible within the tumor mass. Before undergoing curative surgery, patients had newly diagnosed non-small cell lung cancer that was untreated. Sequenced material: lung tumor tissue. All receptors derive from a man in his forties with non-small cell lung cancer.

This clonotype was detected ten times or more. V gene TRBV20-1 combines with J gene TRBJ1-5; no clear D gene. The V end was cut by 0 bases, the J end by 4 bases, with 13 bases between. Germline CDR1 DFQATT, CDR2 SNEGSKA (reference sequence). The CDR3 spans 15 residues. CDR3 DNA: TGCAGTGCTAGAGATCGGTATAGAGGAAATCAGCCCCAGCATTTT. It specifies CSARDRYRGNQPQHF.

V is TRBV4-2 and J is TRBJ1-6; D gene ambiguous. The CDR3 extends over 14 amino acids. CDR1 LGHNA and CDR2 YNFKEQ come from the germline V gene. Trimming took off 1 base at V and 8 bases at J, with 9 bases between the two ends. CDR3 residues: CASSQGALDSPLHF. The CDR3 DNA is TGTGCCAGCAGCCAAGGGGCGTTAGATTCACCCCTCCACTTT.

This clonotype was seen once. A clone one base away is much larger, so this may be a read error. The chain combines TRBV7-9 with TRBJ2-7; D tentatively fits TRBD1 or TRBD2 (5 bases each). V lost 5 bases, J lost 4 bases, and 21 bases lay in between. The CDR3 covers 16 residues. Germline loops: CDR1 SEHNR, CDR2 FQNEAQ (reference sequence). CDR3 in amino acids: CASSLTWGMAQYEQYF. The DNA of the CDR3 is TGTGCCAGCAGCCTCACGTGGGGGATGGCCCAGTACGAGCAGTACTTC.

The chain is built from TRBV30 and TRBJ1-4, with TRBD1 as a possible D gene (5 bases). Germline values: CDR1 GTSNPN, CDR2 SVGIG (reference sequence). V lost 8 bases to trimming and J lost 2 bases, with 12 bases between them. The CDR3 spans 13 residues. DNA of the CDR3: TGTGCCGGCAGGACATTTACTAATGAAAAACTGTTTTTT. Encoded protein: CAGRTFTNEKLFF.

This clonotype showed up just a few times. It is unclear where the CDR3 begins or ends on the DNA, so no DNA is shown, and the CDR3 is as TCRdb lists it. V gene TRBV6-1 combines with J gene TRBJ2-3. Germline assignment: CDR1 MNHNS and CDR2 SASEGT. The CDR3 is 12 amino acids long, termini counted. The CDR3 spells CASSSSADTQYF.

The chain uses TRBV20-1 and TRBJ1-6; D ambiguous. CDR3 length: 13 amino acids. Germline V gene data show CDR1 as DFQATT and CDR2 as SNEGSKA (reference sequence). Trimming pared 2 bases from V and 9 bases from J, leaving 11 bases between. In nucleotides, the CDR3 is TGCAGTGCTAGAACCATCGACACTTCACCCCTCCACTTT. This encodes CSARTIDTSPLHF.

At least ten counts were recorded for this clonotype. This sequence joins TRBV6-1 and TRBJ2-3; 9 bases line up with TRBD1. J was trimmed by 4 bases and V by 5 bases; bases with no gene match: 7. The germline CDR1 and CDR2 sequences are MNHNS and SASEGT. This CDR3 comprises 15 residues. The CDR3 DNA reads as TGTGCCAGCAGTAGACGACAGGGGGATGCAGATACGCAGTATTTT. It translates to CASSRRQGDADTQYF.

CDR3 bases: TGTGCCTGGAGTGTAAATATGGAGACCCAGTACTTC. This translates into CAWSVNMETQYF. The V call is TRBV30, the J call TRBJ2-5; D gene uncertain. From germline, CDR1 is GTSNPN and CDR2 SVGIG (reference sequence). V lost 0 bases, J lost 5 bases, and 7 bases lay in between. CDR3 length equals 12 residues.

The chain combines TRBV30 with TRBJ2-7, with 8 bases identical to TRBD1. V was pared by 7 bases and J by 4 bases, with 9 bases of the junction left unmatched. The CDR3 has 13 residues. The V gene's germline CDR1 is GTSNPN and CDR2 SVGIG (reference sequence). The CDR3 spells CALLTGDSYEQYF. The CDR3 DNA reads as TGTGCCTTACTGACAGGGGACTCGTACGAGCAGTACTTC.

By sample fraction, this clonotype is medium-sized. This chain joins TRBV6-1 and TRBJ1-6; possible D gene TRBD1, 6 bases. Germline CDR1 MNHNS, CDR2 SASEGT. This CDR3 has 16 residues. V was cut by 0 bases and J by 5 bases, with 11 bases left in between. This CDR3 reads CASSEALGGNNSPLHF. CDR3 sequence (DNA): TGTGCCAGCAGTGAAGCGCTAGGGGGAAATAATTCACCCCTCCACTTT.

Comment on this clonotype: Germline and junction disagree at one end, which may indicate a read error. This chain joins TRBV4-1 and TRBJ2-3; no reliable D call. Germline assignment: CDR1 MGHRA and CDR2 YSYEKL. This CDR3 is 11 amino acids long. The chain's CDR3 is CASSQDDVLFF. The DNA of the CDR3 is TGCGCCAGCAGCCAAGACGACGTCCTATTTTTT.

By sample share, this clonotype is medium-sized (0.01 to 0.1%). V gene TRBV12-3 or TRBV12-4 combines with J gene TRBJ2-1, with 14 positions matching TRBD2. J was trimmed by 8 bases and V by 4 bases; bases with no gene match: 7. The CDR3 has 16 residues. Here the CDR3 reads CASSSTSGRAGDEQFF. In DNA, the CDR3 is TGTGCCAGCAGTTCGACTAGCGGGAGGGCCGGGGATGAGCAGTTCTTC.

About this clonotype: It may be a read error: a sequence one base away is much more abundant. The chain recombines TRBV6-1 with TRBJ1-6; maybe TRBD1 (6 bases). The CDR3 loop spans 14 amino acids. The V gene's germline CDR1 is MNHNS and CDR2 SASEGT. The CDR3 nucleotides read TGTGTCAGCAGCAAGACAGGCGGAAATTCACCCCTCCACTTT. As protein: CVSSKTGGNSPLHF.

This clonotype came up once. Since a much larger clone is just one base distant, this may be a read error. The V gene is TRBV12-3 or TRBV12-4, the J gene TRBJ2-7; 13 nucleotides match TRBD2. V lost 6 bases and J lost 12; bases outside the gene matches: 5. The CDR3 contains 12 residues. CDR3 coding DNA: TGTGCCAGCAGAAGGACTAGCGGGAGTGGGTACTTC. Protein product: CASRRTSGSGYF.

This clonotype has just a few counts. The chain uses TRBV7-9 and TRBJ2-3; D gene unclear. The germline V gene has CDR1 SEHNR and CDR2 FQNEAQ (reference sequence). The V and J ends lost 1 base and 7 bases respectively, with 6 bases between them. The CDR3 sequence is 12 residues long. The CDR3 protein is CASSLGGNTQYF. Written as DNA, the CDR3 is TGTGCCAGCAGCTTAGGGGGTAATACGCAGTATTTT.

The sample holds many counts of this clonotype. CDR3 protein: CSAYGRNTEAFF. The CDR3, as DNA: TGCAGTGCTTACGGACGGAACACTGAAGCTTTCTTT. The rearrangement joins TRBV20-1 to TRBJ1-1; D not certain. This CDR3 comprises 12 residues. The V gene's germline CDR1 is DFQATT and CDR2 SNEGSKA (reference sequence). V shed 5 bases and J shed 1 base, with 8 bases lying between them.

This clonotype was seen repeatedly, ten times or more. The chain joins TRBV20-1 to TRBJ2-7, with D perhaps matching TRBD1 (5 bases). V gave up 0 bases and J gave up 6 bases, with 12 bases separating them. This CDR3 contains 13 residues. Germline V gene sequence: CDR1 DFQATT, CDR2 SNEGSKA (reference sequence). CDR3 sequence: CSAREYPGFEQYF. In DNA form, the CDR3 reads TGCAGTGCTAGAGAGTACCCAGGGTTCGAGCAGTACTTC.

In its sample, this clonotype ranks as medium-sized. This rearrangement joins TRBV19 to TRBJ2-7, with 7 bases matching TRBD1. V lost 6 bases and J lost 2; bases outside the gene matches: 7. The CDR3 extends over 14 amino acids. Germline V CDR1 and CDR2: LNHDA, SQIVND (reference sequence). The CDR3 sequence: CASSNTDRTYEQYF. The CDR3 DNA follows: TGTGCCAGTAGCAACACGGACAGGACCTACGAGCAGTACTTC.

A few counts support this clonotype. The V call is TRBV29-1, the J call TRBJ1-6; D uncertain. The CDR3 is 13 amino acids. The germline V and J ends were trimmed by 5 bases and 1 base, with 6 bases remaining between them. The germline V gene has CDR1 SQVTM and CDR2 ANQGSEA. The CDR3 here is CSVRASYNSPLHF. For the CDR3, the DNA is TGCAGCGTTCGGGCGTCCTATAATTCACCCCTCCACTTT. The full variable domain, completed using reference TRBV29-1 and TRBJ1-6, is SAVISQKPSRDICQRGTSLTIQCQVDSQVTMMFWYRQQPGQSLTLIATANQGSEATYESGFVIDKFPISRPNLTFSTLTVSNMSPEDSSIYLCSVRASYNSPLHFGNGTRLTVT.

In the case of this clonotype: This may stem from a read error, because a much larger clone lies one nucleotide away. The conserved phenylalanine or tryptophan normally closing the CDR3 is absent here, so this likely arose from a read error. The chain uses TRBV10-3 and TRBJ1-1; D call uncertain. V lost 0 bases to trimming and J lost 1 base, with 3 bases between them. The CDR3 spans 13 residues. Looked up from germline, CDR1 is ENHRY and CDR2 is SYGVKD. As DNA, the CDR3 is TGTGCCATCAGTGAGTCGGAGAACACTGAAGCTTTCCTT. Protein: CAISESENTEAFL.

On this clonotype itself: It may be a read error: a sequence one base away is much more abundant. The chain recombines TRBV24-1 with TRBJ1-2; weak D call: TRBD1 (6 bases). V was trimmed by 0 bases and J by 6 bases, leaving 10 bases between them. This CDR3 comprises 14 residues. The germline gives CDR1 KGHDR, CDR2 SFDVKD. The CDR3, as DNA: TGTGCCACCAGTGATTTGCCGGGGGCGGATGGCTACACCTTC. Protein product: CATSDLPGADGYTF.

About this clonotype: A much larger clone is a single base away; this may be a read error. The CDR3 loop reads CASLDRFTNEKLLF. For the CDR3, the DNA is TGTGCCAGTTTGGACCGGTTTACTAATGAAAAACTGCTTTTT. The chain has TRBV27 and TRBJ1-4; no reliable D call. This CDR3 comprises 14 residues. Germline CDR1 MNHEY, CDR2 SMNVEV (reference sequence).

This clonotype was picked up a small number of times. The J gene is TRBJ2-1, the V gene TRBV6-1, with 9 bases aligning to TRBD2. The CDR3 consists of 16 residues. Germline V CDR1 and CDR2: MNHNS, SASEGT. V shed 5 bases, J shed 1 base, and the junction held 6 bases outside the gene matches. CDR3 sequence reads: CASSPGSGRSYNEQFF. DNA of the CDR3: TGTGCCAGCAGTCCTGGTAGCGGGAGATCCTACAATGAGCAGTTCTTC.